The rows below give T cell receptor beta chains drawn from one sample of a study of blood T cell repertoires in COVID-19. Libraries were prepared by immunoSEQ multiplex PCR; TCRdb keeps only in-frame clonotypes and omits some of them. The sample records under 70,000 clones, 88% being singletons. Sequenced sample: PBMCs or T cells enriched from blood (not recorded which). These receptor sequences come from a middle-aged woman who had recovered from COVID-19. Both conserved end residues are part of each CDR3. Fields, in order: CDR3 DNA, CDR3 protein, V gene, clone size, D gene, J gene. D genes are given only for firm matches. Rows may omit the clone size; those that give it use once, few, many or a size class.

cdr3_nt: TGTGCCAGCCACCGGGACAGGGAGCAGCCCCAGCATTTT; cdr3_aa: CASHRDREQPQHF; v_call: TRBV19; clone_size: -; d_call: TRBD1; j_call: TRBJ1-5
cdr3_nt: TGTGCCAGCAGCTTAGATAGATTTAAAAAAACAGCCTACAATGAGCAGTTCTTC; cdr3_aa: CASSLDRFKKTAYNEQFF; v_call: TRBV7-9; clone_size: few; d_call: -; j_call: TRBJ2-1
cdr3_nt: TGTGCCAGCAGGACGGGCTACGAGCAGTACTTC; cdr3_aa: CASRTGYEQYF; v_call: TRBV12-3/TRBV12-4; clone_size: -; d_call: -; j_call: TRBJ2-7
cdr3_nt: TGTGCCAGCAGTCGATCACAGGGTAATGAGCAGTTCTTC; cdr3_aa: CASSRSQGNEQFF; v_call: TRBV12-3/TRBV12-4; clone_size: -; d_call: -; j_call: TRBJ2-1
cdr3_nt: TGTGCCAGCAGCTTAGCAGCCGGGAGGGGCACTGAAGCTTTCTTT; cdr3_aa: CASSLAAGRGTEAFF; v_call: TRBV7-9; clone_size: -; d_call: -; j_call: TRBJ1-1
cdr3_nt: TGTGCCAGCAGCGGCCAAGACAGGGGGCGCGATGGCTACACCTTC; cdr3_aa: CASSGQDRGRDGYTF; v_call: TRBV9; clone_size: -; d_call: TRBD1; j_call: TRBJ1-2
cdr3_nt: TGTGCCAGCACCGCCGGGACACCCTATAATTCACCCCTCCACTTT; cdr3_aa: CASTAGTPYNSPLHF; v_call: TRBV27; clone_size: once; d_call: -; j_call: TRBJ1-6
cdr3_nt: TGTGCCAGCAGTCCCCGGGGGAACACTGAAGCTTTCTTT; cdr3_aa: CASSPRGNTEAFF; v_call: TRBV12-3/TRBV12-4; clone_size: -; d_call: -; j_call: TRBJ1-1
cdr3_nt: TGTGCCAGTAGCCCCGGACAGGGGAACACTGAAGCTTTCTTT; cdr3_aa: CASSPGQGNTEAFF; v_call: TRBV19; clone_size: once; d_call: TRBD1; j_call: TRBJ1-1
cdr3_nt: TGTGCCAGCTCACCACGGTGGCTAGCGGGGGACCTTAGCACAGATACGCAGTATTTT; cdr3_aa: CASSPRWLAGDLSTDTQYF; v_call: TRBV18; clone_size: -; d_call: TRBD2; j_call: TRBJ2-3
cdr3_nt: TGTGCCAGCTCCCACACAGATACGCAGTATTTT; cdr3_aa: CASSHTDTQYF; v_call: TRBV18; clone_size: -; d_call: -; j_call: TRBJ2-3
cdr3_nt: TGTGCCAGCTCACCAGATGGACAGGGAGCCTATGGCTACACCTTC; cdr3_aa: CASSPDGQGAYGYTF; v_call: TRBV18; clone_size: -; d_call: TRBD1; j_call: TRBJ1-2
cdr3_nt: TGTGCCAGCAGACGAAACCAACCAACGGGACAGAGGGACGGCTACACCTTC; cdr3_aa: CASRRNQPTGQRDGYTF; v_call: TRBV6-6; clone_size: -; d_call: TRBD1; j_call: TRBJ1-2
cdr3_nt: TGTGCCACCAGTGACCCCCCGAATCAGCCCCAGCATTTT; cdr3_aa: CATSDPPNQPQHF; v_call: TRBV24-1; clone_size: few; d_call: -; j_call: TRBJ1-5
cdr3_nt: TGTGCCACCAGCAGCCGGCTCCCAGGCATTCAGTACTTC; cdr3_aa: CATSSRLPGIQYF; v_call: TRBV15; clone_size: -; d_call: -; j_call: TRBJ2-4
cdr3_nt: TGTGCCATCAGTGGGCAGGGCTACGAGCAGTACTTC; cdr3_aa: CAISGQGYEQYF; v_call: TRBV10-3; clone_size: -; d_call: -; j_call: TRBJ2-7
cdr3_nt: TGTGCCAGCAGCCTTTTCCGTCTAGCGGGGGGGCCCGGAGAACCTTTGGATACGCAGTATTTT; cdr3_aa: CASSLFRLAGGPGEPLDTQYF; v_call: TRBV4-2; clone_size: -; d_call: TRBD2; j_call: TRBJ2-3
cdr3_nt: TGTGCCAGCAGCCCAGAGGCTCTGAGGGCCAACGTCCTGACTTTC; cdr3_aa: CASSPEALRANVLTF; v_call: TRBV5-4; clone_size: -; d_call: -; j_call: TRBJ2-6
cdr3_nt: TGTGCCTCTAAAACTAGCGGGGGTTCGGCAGATACGCAGTATTTT; cdr3_aa: CASKTSGGSADTQYF; v_call: TRBV10-3; clone_size: -; d_call: TRBD2; j_call: TRBJ2-3
cdr3_nt: TGTGCCAGCAGCTTGGGACACCTTGGAAACACCATATATTTT; cdr3_aa: CASSLGHLGNTIYF; v_call: TRBV5-4; clone_size: few; d_call: -; j_call: TRBJ1-3
cdr3_nt: TGTGCCAGCAGGACCCAGGGGGGTACCCAAGAGACCCAGTACTTC; cdr3_aa: CASRTQGGTQETQYF; v_call: TRBV2; clone_size: few; d_call: -; j_call: TRBJ2-5
cdr3_nt: TGTGCCAGCAGCCCTCCAGGGATTATCAATGAGCAGTTCTTC; cdr3_aa: CASSPPGIINEQFF; v_call: TRBV7-8; clone_size: -; d_call: -; j_call: TRBJ2-1
cdr3_nt: TGTGCCAGTAGTATAGAAACAGGAAGCCCGAGCAATCAGCCCCAGCATTTT; cdr3_aa: CASSIETGSPSNQPQHF; v_call: TRBV19; clone_size: -; d_call: -; j_call: TRBJ1-5
cdr3_nt: TGTGCCAGCAGCGATGACAAACCCTTGGGCGAGCAGTACTTC; cdr3_aa: CASSDDKPLGEQYF; v_call: TRBV7-9; clone_size: -; d_call: -; j_call: TRBJ2-7
cdr3_nt: TGTGCCAGCAGCTTAGCGGGTCAGCCCCAGCATTTT; cdr3_aa: CASSLAGQPQHF; v_call: TRBV11-3; clone_size: -; d_call: -; j_call: TRBJ1-5
cdr3_nt: TGTGCCAGCAGCCCAAGACAGGGTATGAATGAGCAGTTCTTC; cdr3_aa: CASSPRQGMNEQFF; v_call: TRBV7-8; clone_size: once; d_call: TRBD1; j_call: TRBJ2-1